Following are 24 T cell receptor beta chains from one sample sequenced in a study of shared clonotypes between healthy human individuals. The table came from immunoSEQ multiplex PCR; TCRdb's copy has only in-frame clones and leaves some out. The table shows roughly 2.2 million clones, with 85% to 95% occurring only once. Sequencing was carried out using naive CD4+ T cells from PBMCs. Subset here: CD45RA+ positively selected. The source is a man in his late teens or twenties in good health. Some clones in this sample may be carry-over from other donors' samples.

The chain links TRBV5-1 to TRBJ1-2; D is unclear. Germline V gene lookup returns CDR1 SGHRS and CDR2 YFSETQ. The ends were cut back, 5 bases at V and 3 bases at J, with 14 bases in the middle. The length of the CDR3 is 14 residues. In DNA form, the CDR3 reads TGCGCCAGCAGTTCCCCCCCAGGACACTATGGCTACACCTTC. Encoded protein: CASSSPPGHYGYTF.

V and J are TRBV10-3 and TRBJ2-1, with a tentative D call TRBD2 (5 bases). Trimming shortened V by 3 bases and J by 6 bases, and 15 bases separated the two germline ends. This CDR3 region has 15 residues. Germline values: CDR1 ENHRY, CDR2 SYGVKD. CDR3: CAISDTDSPSNEQFF. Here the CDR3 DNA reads TGTGCCATCAGTGATACGGACTCGCCATCCAATGAGCAGTTCTTC.

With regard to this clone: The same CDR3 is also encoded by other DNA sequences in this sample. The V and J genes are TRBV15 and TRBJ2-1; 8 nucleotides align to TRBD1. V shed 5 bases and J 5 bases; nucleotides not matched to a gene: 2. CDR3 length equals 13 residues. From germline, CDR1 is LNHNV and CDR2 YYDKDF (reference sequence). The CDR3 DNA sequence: TGTGCCACCAGCCGGGACAGGCACAATGAGCAGTTCTTC. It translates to CATSRDRHNEQFF.

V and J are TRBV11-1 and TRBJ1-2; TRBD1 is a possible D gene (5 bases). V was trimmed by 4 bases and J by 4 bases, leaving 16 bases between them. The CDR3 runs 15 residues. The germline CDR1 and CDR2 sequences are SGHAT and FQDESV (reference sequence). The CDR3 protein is CASSYSATGGYGYTF. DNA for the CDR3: TGTGCCAGCAGCTATAGTGCCACCGGGGGCTATGGCTACACCTTC.

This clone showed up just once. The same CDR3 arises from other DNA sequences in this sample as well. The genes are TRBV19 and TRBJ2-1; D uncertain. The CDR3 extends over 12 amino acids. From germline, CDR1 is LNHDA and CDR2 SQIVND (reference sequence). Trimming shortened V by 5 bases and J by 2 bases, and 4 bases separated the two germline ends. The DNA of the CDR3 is TGTGCCAGTAGTCCGGCCTACAATGAGCAGTTCTTC. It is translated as CASSPAYNEQFF.

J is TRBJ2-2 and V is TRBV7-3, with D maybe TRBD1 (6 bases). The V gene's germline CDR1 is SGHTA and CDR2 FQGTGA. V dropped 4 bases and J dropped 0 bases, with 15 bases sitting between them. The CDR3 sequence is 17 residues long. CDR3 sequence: CASSWQQGLTNTGELFF. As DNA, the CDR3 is TGTGCCAGCAGCTGGCAACAGGGCCTTACGAACACCGGGGAGCTGTTTTTT.

CDR3 bases: TGCGCCAGCCCTCTACTGCGGAAAGAGACCCAGTACTTC. As protein: CASPLLRKETQYF. V is TRBV5-1 and J is TRBJ2-5; D is unclear. Per the germline V gene, CDR1 is SGHRS and CDR2 is YFSETQ. This CDR3 spans 13 amino acids. V shed 7 bases and J shed 3 bases, with 13 bases lying between them.

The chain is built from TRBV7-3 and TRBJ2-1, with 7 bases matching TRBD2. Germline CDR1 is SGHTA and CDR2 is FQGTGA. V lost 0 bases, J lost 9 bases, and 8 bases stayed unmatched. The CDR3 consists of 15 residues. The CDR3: CASSLTGRTLSEQFF. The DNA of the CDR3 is TGTGCCAGCAGCTTAACCGGGAGGACGTTGAGTGAGCAGTTCTTC. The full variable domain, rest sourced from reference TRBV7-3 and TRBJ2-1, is GAGVSQTPSNKVTEKGKYVELRCDPISGHTALYWYRQSLGQGPEFLIYFQGTGAADDSGLPNDRFFAVRPEGSVSTLKIQRTERGDSAVYLCASSLTGRTLSEQFFGPGTRLTVL.

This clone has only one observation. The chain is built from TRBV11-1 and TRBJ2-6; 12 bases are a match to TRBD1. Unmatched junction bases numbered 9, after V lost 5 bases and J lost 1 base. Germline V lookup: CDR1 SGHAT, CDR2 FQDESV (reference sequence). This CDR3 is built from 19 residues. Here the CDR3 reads CASSPSGQGAISGANVLTF. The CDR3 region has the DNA TGTGCCAGCAGCCCGTCGGGACAGGGGGCAATTTCTGGGGCCAACGTCCTGACTTTC.

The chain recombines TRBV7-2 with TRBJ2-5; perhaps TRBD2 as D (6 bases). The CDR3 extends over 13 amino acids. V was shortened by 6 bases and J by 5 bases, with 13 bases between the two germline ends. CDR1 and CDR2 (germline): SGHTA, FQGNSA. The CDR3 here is CASRREPRETQYF. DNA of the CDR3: TGTGCCAGCAGGCGGGAACCTCGCGAGACCCAGTACTTC. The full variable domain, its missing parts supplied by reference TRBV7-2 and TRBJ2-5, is GAGVSQSPSNKVTEKGKDVELRCDPISGHTALYWYRQSLGQGLEFLIYFQGNSAPDKSGLPSDRFSAERTGGSVSTLTIQRTQQEDSAVYLCASRREPRETQYFGPGTRLLVL.

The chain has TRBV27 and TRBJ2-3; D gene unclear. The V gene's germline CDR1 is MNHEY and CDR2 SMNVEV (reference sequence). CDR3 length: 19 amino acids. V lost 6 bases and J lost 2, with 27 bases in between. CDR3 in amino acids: CASSHRLDAQRFSTDTQYF. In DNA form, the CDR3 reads TGTGCCAGCAGCCACCGCTTGGACGCTCAACGATTTTCCACAGATACGCAGTATTTT.

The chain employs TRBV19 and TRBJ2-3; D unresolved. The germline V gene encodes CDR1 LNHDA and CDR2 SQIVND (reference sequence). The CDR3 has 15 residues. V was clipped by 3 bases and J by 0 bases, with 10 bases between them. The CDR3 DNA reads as TGTGCCAGTAGTATGGTCTTCCTTAGCACAGATACGCAGTATTTT. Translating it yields CASSMVFLSTDTQYF.

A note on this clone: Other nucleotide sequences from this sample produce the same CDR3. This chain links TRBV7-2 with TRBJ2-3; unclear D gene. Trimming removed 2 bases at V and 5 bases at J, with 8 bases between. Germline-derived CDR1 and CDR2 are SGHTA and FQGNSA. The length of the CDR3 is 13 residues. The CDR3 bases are TGTGCCAGCAGCTTAAGGAAAGGAGATACGCAGTATTTT. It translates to CASSLRKGDTQYF.

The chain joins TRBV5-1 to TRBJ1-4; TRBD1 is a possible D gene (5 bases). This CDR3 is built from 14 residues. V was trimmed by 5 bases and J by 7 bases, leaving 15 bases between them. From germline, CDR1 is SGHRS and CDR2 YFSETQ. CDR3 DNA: TGCGCCAGCAGGACAACAGGAGAGGTTGAAAAACTGTTTTTT. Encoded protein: CASRTTGEVEKLFF.

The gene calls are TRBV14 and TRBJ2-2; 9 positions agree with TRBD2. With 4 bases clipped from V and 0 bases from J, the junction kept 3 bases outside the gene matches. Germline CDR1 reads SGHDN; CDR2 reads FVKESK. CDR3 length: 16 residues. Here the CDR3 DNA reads TGTGCCAGCAGCCTAGGGACTAGCTCGAACACCGGGGAGCTGTTTTTT. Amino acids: CASSLGTSSNTGELFF.

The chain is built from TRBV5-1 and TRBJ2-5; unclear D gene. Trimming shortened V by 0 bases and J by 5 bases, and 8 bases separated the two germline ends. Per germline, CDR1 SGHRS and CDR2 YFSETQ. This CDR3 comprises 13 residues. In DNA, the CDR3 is TGCGCCAGCAGCTTGGCCGCTTTGGAGACCCAGTACTTC. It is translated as CASSLAALETQYF.

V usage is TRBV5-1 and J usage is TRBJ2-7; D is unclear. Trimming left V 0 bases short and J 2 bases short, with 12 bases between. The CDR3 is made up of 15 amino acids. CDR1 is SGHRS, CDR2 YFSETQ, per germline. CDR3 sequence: CASSLDSLAAYEQYF. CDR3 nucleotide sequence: TGCGCCAGCAGCTTGGACTCTTTAGCCGCCTACGAGCAGTACTTC.

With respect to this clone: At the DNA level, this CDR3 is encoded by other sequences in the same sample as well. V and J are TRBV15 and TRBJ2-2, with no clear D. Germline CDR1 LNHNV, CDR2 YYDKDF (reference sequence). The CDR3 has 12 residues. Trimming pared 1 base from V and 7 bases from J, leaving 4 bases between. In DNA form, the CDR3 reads TGTGCCACCAGCAGAGTGGGCGGGGAGCTGTTTTTT. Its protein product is CATSRVGGELFF.

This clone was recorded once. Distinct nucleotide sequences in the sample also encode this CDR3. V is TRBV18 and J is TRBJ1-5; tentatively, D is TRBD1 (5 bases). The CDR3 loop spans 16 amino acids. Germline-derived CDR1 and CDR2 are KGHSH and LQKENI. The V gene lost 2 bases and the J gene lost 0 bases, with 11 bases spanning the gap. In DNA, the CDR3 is TGTGCCAGCTCACCAGTTGGGGGATATAGCAATCAGCCCCAGCATTTT. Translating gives CASSPVGGYSNQPQHF.

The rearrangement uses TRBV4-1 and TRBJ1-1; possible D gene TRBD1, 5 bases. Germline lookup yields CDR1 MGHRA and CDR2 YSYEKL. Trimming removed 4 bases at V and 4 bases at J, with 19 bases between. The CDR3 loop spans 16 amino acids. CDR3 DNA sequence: TGCGCCAGCAGCCCGACTTTCGTTCGGGGGGGCACTGAAGCTTTCTTT. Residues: CASSPTFVRGGTEAFF.

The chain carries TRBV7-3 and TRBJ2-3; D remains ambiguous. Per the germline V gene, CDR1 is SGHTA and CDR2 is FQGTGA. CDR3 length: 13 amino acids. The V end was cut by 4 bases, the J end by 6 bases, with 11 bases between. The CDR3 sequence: CASSSSYLDTQYF. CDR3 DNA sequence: TGTGCCAGCAGCTCATCTTACCTCGATACGCAGTATTTT.

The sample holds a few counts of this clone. The CDR3: CASSIRDDTEAFF. CDR3 nucleotides: TGTGCCAGCAGCATACGGGACGACACTGAAGCTTTCTTT. This sequence joins TRBV9 and TRBJ1-1; D might be TRBD1 (5 bases). This CDR3 contains 13 residues. The germline V gene encodes CDR1 SGDLS and CDR2 YYNGEE. V was cut by 4 bases and J by 3 bases, with 10 bases left in between.

The CDR3 is CASSSETRRSGGYTF. CDR3 coding DNA: TGTGCCAGCAGTTCCGAGACACGCCGTTCGGGCGGCTACACCTTC. The chain carries TRBV6-5 and TRBJ1-2; D ambiguous. The CDR3 loop spans 15 amino acids. CDR1 and CDR2 from the germline V gene are MNHEY and SVGAGI. Trimming removed 4 bases at V and 8 bases at J, with 20 bases between.

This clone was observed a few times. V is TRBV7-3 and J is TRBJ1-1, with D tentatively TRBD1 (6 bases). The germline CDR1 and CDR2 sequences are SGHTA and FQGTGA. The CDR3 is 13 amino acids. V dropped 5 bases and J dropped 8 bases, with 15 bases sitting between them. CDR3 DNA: TGTGCCAGCAGCCCCAACAGGGAGGGCGAAGCTTTCTTT. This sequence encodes CASSPNREGEAFF.